Listed here are 10 T cell receptor beta chains from one sample, sequenced in a study of blood T cell repertoires in COVID-19. The data were produced by immunoSEQ multiplex PCR, yet TCRdb's version contains in-frame clones alone and is incomplete. The sample lists a few hundred thousand clones, around 89% seen once, with 1.5% to 2% in the top ten. The sequencing sample was made of peripheral blood. All receptors come from a woman in her 30s with COVID-19, enrolled during active disease.

V and J are TRBV5-5 and TRBJ1-5, with no clear D. This CDR3 spans 13 amino acids. Germline CDR1 and CDR2: SGHKS and YYEKEE (reference sequence). Trimming took off 2 bases at V and 5 bases at J, with 8 bases between the two ends. This chain's CDR3 is CASSLLIDQPQHF. The CDR3 nucleotides are TGTGCCAGCAGCTTACTGATTGATCAGCCCCAGCATTTT.

Remarks on this clone: The same CDR3 is also encoded by other DNA sequences in this sample. This chain links TRBV4-1 with TRBJ2-2, with D uncertain. The V and J ends lost 5 bases and 4 bases respectively, with 5 bases between them. CDR1 and CDR2 from the germline V gene are MGHRA and YSYEKL. The CDR3 length is 12 residues. In DNA, the CDR3 is TGCGCCAGCAGCTACAGCACCGGGGAGCTGTTTTTT. This gives the protein CASSYSTGELFF.

This chain uses TRBV5-4 with TRBJ2-1, with TRBD2 matching over 9 bases. J lost 10 bases, V lost 5 bases, and 10 bases had no gene match. This CDR3 has 14 amino acids. CDR1 is SGHNT, CDR2 YYREEE, per germline (reference sequence). The CDR3 region has the DNA TGTGCCAGCAGGTCAGCGGGGGGCCGGCGCGAGCAGTTCTTC. Amino acids: CASRSAGGRREQFF.

This clone came up once. The chain recombines TRBV9 with TRBJ2-1; no reliable D call. The CDR3 sequence is 12 residues long. Between the trimmed V and J ends, which lost 3 bases and 7 bases, there was a span of 8 bases. Germline CDR1 and CDR2: SGDLS and YYNGEE. The CDR3 sequence: CASSAYRNEQFF. CDR3 bases: TGTGCCAGCAGCGCATACCGGAATGAGCAGTTCTTC. The full variable domain, in which reference TRBV9 and TRBJ2-1 provide the parts outside the CDR3, is DSGVTQTPKHLITATGQRVTLRCSPRSGDLSVYWYQQSLDQGLQFLIQYYNGEERAKGNILERFSAQQFPDLHSELNLSSLELGDSALYFCASSAYRNEQFFGPGTRLTVL.

The chain combines TRBV2 with TRBJ2-7; possible D gene TRBD1, 8 bases. V was pared by 6 bases and J by 6 bases, with 18 bases between. This CDR3 is 14 amino acids long. Germline V gene lookup returns CDR1 SNHLY and CDR2 FYNNEI. Here the CDR3 reads CASRQQGGSSEQYV. The CDR3 nucleotides are TGTGCCAGCAGACAACAGGGGGGGTCTTCCGAGCAGTACGTC.

The CDR3: CASSLDGTGVGYTF. Written as DNA, the CDR3 is TGTGCCAGCAGCTTAGATGGAACAGGGGTTGGCTACACCTTC. The chain links TRBV11-2 to TRBJ1-2; 7 nucleotides line up with TRBD1. V lost 0 bases, J lost 7 bases, and 5 bases stayed unmatched. This CDR3 region has 14 residues. Germline assignment: CDR1 SGHAT and CDR2 FQNNGV.

This chain joins TRBV7-9 and TRBJ1-1, with D perhaps TRBD1 (6 bases). V lost 6 bases and J 0 bases, leaving 17 bases between the germline ends. From germline, CDR1 is SEHNR and CDR2 FQNEAQ (reference sequence). This CDR3 region has 16 residues. For the CDR3, the DNA is TGTGCCAGCAGGTTACCATTCGACAGGCTGAACACTGAAGCTTTCTTT. Its translation is CASRLPFDRLNTEAFF.

The V and J genes are TRBV7-8 and TRBJ1-1; no definite D call. The CDR3 is made up of 14 amino acids. The germline V gene encodes CDR1 SGHVS and CDR2 FQNEAQ. Trimming stripped 8 bases from V and 4 bases from J, with 17 bases between. DNA of the CDR3: TGTGCCAGCCGAGGAACAGCCCGGGGCACTGAAGCTTTCTTT. This encodes CASRGTARGTEAFF.

V and J are TRBV2 and TRBJ2-3; D unclear. This CDR3 has 10 amino acids. Germline lookup yields CDR1 SNHLY and CDR2 FYNNEI. Between the trimmed V and J ends, which lost 8 bases and 6 bases, there was a span of 6 bases. CDR3 sequence reads: CASDGDTQYF. The CDR3 DNA is TGTGCCAGCGACGGGGATACGCAGTATTTT.

With respect to this clone: This specimen includes other DNA sequences encoding the same CDR3. V is TRBV10-3 and J is TRBJ1-5; 9 positions match TRBD1. V shed 8 bases and J 4 bases; nucleotides not matched to a gene: 3. Per germline, CDR1 ENHRY and CDR2 SYGVKD. There are 13 residues in the CDR3. Here the CDR3 reads CAIGDRENQPQHF. The DNA of the CDR3 is TGTGCCATCGGGGACAGGGAAAATCAGCCCCAGCATTTT.